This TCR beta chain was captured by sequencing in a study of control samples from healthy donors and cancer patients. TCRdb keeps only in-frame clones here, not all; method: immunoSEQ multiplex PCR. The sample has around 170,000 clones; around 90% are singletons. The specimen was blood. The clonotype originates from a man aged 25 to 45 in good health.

The CDR3 here is CASSLRDRAHEQYF. The CDR3 coding sequence is TGTGCCAGCAGCCTCCGGGACAGGGCCCACGAGCAGTACTTC. This chain links TRBV7-4 with TRBJ2-7; TRBD1 aligns across 9 bases. Per germline, CDR1 SGHVT and CDR2 SQSDAQ. This CDR3 has 14 residues. J lost 5 bases, V lost 5 bases, and 7 bases had no gene match. Using reference TRBV7-4 and TRBJ2-7 for the parts outside the CDR3, the full variable domain is GAGVSQSPRYKVAKRGRDVALRCDSISGHVTLYWYRQTLGQGSEVLTYSQSDAQRDKSGRPSGRFSAERPERSVSTLKIQRTEQGDSAVYLCASSLRDRAHEQYFGPGTRLTVT.